The 3 T cell receptor beta chains below were found in one sample sequenced in a study of T cells in Graves' hyperthyroidism and ophthalmopathy. Amplification of TCR beta CDR3 regions used RNA as the template. First-round RT-PCR with HTBI primers amplified the TCR CDR3 region. TCRdb independently ran MiXCR on the multiplex PCR reads; one entry per CDR3 protein. The table has a few hundred thousand distinct CDR3 sequences, roughly 13% seen once. Sequenced: blood. The receptors come from a woman younger than 30 with Graves' hyperthyroidism.

This clonotype occurred many times. The chain carries TRBV18 and TRBJ1-2, with 7 bases aligning to TRBD1. Germline CDR1 reads KGHSH; CDR2 reads LQKENI. The CDR3 length is 13 residues. The V gene end was trimmed by 5 bases and the J gene end by 5 bases; junction bases not matched to a gene: 5. CDR3: CASSAGQLYGYTF. Here the CDR3 DNA reads TGTGCCAGCTCAGCGGGACAGCTGTATGGCTACACCTTC. Full variable domain (missing parts from reference TRBV18 and TRBJ1-2): NAGVMQNPRHLVRRRGQEARLRCSPMKGHSHVYWYRQLPEEGLKFMVYLQKENIIDESGMPKERFSAEFPKEGPSILRIQQVVRGDSAAYFCASSAGQLYGYTFGSGTRLTVV.

This clonotype showed up many times. The chain is built from TRBV27 and TRBJ2-1, with 12 bases identical to TRBD2. The V gene's germline CDR1 is MNHEY and CDR2 SMNVEV (reference sequence). CDR3 size: 15 residues. With 5 bases clipped from V and 8 bases from J, the junction kept 7 bases outside the gene matches. The CDR3 DNA reads as TGTGCCAGCAGTCCTAAACTAGCGGGAGGCTATGAGCAGTTCTTC. Translation: CASSPKLAGGYEQFF.

This clonotype showed up many times. The chain recombines TRBV28 with TRBJ2-3, with 7 bases aligning to TRBD1. Trimming at V came to 6 bases and at J to 3 bases, leaving 3 bases not matched to a gene. Germline V CDR1 and CDR2: MDHEN, SYDVKM. There are 13 residues in the CDR3. The CDR3 region is CASRKTGTDTQYF. The CDR3 DNA is TGTGCCAGCAGAAAGACAGGGACAGATACGCAGTATTTT.